A selection of T cell receptor beta chains follows, all from one sample in a study of blood T cell repertoires in COVID-19. Sequencing used immunoSEQ multiplex PCR; TCRdb keeps in-frame clones, though not all of them. The sample yields around 350,000 clones, around nine tenths seen once. Material: peripheral blood. These receptors came from a human donor in a cohort sampled during active COVID-19. The CDR3 runs from the conserved cysteine through the conserved F or W. The D gene is left open where the match is weak. Expanded clones are given a class, and other clones once, few, many or no size at all.

>-|-|TRBV28|TRBJ1-1
CASSPRRLGRAFF
TGTGCCAGCAGCCCCCGACGATTAGGGAGAGCTTTCTTT
>TRBD1|-|TRBV27|TRBJ2-2
CASSSIGTGGRNTGELFF
TGTGCCAGCAGTTCGATCGGGACAGGGGGCAGGAACACCGGGGAGCTGTTTTTT
>TRBD2|once|TRBV30|TRBJ2-1
CAWSKSGTYNEQFF
TGTGCCTGGAGTAAAAGCGGGACTTACAATGAGCAGTTCTTC
>-|-|TRBV25-1|TRBJ2-5
CASSEFTIQETQYF
TGTGCCAGCAGTGAATTTACTATTCAAGAGACCCAGTACTTC
>-|-|TRBV5-1|TRBJ1-1
CASSALQGETEAFF
TGCGCCAGCAGCGCGCTACAGGGTGAAACTGAAGCTTTCTTT
>TRBD2|-|TRBV5-8|TRBJ2-2
CASSFRTSGGPGTGELFF
TGTGCCAGCAGCTTCCGGACTAGCGGGGGGCCTGGGACCGGGGAGCTGTTTTTT
>TRBD2|few|TRBV11-2|TRBJ2-2
CASSFGVAGGLTGELFF
TGTGCCAGCAGCTTCGGAGTAGCGGGGGGGCTCACCGGGGAGCTGTTTTTT
>TRBD2|-|TRBV4-2|TRBJ2-3
CASSRRLAGIPPVSTDTQYF
TGTGCCAGCAGCCGAAGACTAGCGGGAATCCCCCCGGTAAGCACAGATACGCAGTATTTT
>-|-|TRBV7-7|TRBJ2-7
CASSLAAGSSYEQYF
TGTGCTAGCAGCTTAGCGGCAGGGTCCTCCTACGAGCAGTACTTC
>-|-|TRBV18|TRBJ2-5
CASSPAEETQYF
TGTGCCAGCTCACCGGCTGAAGAGACCCAGTACTTC
>-|few|TRBV29-1|TRBJ2-5
CSVDKTGKETQYF
TGCAGCGTTGATAAAACAGGGAAGGAGACCCAGTACTTC
>TRBD1|-|TRBV5-6|TRBJ1-1
CASSLPGQGLDTEAFF
TGTGCCAGCAGCTTACCGGGACAGGGCCTAGACACTGAAGCTTTCTTT
>TRBD2|-|TRBV29-1|TRBJ2-1
CSVGEGVWNEQFF
TGCAGCGTTGGGGAGGGAGTCTGGAATGAGCAGTTCTTC
>TRBD1|-|TRBV5-1|TRBJ1-1
CASRDGQGTTEAFF
TGCGCCAGCAGGGACGGACAGGGGACCACTGAAGCTTTCTTT
>-|-|TRBV7-9|TRBJ2-6
CASSLGARRSSGANVLTF
TGTGCCAGCAGCTTAGGGGCCCGACGGTCCTCTGGGGCCAACGTCCTGACTTTC
>-|many|TRBV4-1|TRBJ2-7
CASSQEARGDSYEQYF
TGCGCCAGCAGCCAAGAGGCTCGGGGAGACTCCTACGAGCAGTACTTC
>-|-|TRBV19|TRBJ1-6
CASSIALGEYNSPLHF
TGTGCCAGTAGTATAGCCTTGGGCGAATATAATTCACCCCTCCACTTT
>-|-|TRBV19|TRBJ2-5
CASSKGSQETQYF
TGTGCCAGTAGTAAGGGGTCCCAAGAGACCCAGTACTTC
>TRBD2|-|TRBV5-5|TRBJ2-3
CASSYGSGGKTDTQYF
TGTGCCAGCAGCTACGGTAGCGGGGGGAAAACAGATACGCAGTATTTT
>-|-|TRBV18|TRBJ1-1
CASSPRRGTNTEAFF
TGTGCCAGCTCACCCAGACGGGGGACCAACACTGAAGCTTTCTTT
>-|-|TRBV2|TRBJ2-5
CASSELRSGNYPPRETQYF
TGTGCCAGCAGTGAACTCCGATCCGGGAACTACCCTCCACGGGAGACCCAGTACTTC
>TRBD2|-|TRBV11-2|TRBJ2-7
CASSSLAVYEQYF
TGTGCCAGCAGCTCCCTAGCGGTCTACGAGCAGTACTTC
>TRBD1|-|TRBV7-9|TRBJ1-5
CASSLGGTGDKKPQHF
TGTGCCAGCAGCTTAGGGGGGACAGGGGACAAGAAGCCCCAGCATTTT
>TRBD1|-|TRBV4-2|TRBJ2-2
CASSQPGTGDTGELFF
TGTGCCAGCAGCCAACCCGGGACAGGGGACACCGGGGAGCTGTTTTTT
>TRBD2|-|TRBV5-6|TRBJ2-2
CASSDPTSGRNGELFF
TGTGCCAGCAGCGACCCGACTAGCGGGAGGAACGGGGAGCTGTTTTTT
>TRBD1|-|TRBV15|TRBJ2-7
CATSPRGFYEQYF
TGTGCCACCAGCCCCAGGGGGTTCTACGAGCAGTACTTC
>-|-|TRBV2|TRBJ1-1
CASREGRGANTEAFF
TGTGCCAGCAGGGAGGGCCGGGGAGCCAACACTGAAGCTTTCTTT
>TRBD2|-|TRBV7-2|TRBJ2-7
CASSSWTSGGAGEQYF
TGTGCCAGCAGCTCGTGGACTAGCGGGGGGGCAGGCGAGCAGTACTTC
>-|-|TRBV3-1/TRBV3-2|TRBJ2-1
CASSQDRRSNEQFF
TGTGCCAGCAGCCAAGATAGGCGGAGCAATGAGCAGTTCTTC
>TRBD1|-|TRBV10-3|TRBJ1-2
CATAGTGGGYGYTF
TGTGCCACCGCCGGGACAGGGGGGGGTTATGGCTACACCTTC
>TRBD1|-|TRBV27|TRBJ2-7
CASKLQGTGGSYEQYF
TGTGCCAGCAAGCTTCAGGGGACAGGAGGATCCTACGAGCAGTACTTC
>-|-|TRBV11-2|TRBJ1-6
CASSFAGINNSPLHF
TGTGCCAGCAGCTTTGCCGGGATAAATAATTCACCCCTCCACTTT
>-|-|TRBV5-6|TRBJ1-1
CASSLSMNTEAFF
TGTGCCAGCAGCTTGTCTATGAACACTGAAGCTTTCTTT
>-|-|TRBV4-1|TRBJ1-3
CASSRPTGTGNTIYF
TGCGCCAGCAGCCGACCTACAGGGACCGGAAACACCATATATTTT
>-|-|TRBV30|TRBJ1-2
CAWREGNYGYTF
TGTGCCTGGAGGGAGGGGAACTATGGCTACACCTTC
>TRBD1|-|TRBV5-1|TRBJ2-3
CASSFGQGAVTDTQYF
TGCGCCAGCAGCTTCGGACAGGGGGCGGTGACAGATACGCAGTATTTT
>-|-|TRBV7-3|TRBJ1-2
CASSPGSGTYGYTF
TGTGCCAGCAGCCCGGGGAGTGGTACCTATGGCTACACCTTC
>-|-|TRBV24-1|TRBJ2-6
CATSDRGFGPGANVLTF
TGTGCCACCAGTGATCGCGGGTTTGGGCCTGGGGCCAACGTCCTGACTTTC
>TRBD1|few|TRBV5-6|TRBJ1-2
CASSPGSTGDGYTF
TGTGCCAGCAGCCCCGGATCGACAGGGGACGGCTACACCTTC
>-|once|TRBV11-2|TRBJ2-7
CASSSYRGRSSGEQYF
TGTGCCAGCAGCTCGTATCGGGGGAGGTCTTCTGGCGAGCAGTACTTC
>-|once|TRBV12-2|TRBJ2-4
CASHNTTGAKNIQYF
TGTGCAAGTCACAACACGACAGGGGCCAAAAACATTCAGTACTTC
>-|-|TRBV27|TRBJ1-5
CASSFTGYNQPQHF
TGTGCCAGCAGTTTTACGGGTTACAATCAGCCCCAGCATTTT
>TRBD1|-|TRBV9|TRBJ1-2
CASSVGTGEGYGYTF
TGTGCCAGCAGCGTAGGGACAGGGGAGGGCTATGGCTACACCTTC
>TRBD1|-|TRBV5-1|TRBJ2-1
CASSYGQGAYNEQFF
TGCGCCAGCAGCTACGGACAGGGGGCCTACAATGAGCAGTTCTTC
>-|-|TRBV7-9|TRBJ1-1
CASSLVGAESEAFF
TGTGCCAGCAGCTTAGTGGGGGCTGAATCTGAAGCTTTCTTT
>-|-|TRBV18|TRBJ1-4
CASSPFQEGDEKLFF
TGTGCCAGCTCACCTTTCCAAGAAGGGGATGAAAAACTGTTTTTT
>-|-|TRBV3-1/TRBV3-2|TRBJ1-3
CASSQLADYSGNTIYF
TGTGCCAGCAGCCAATTGGCGGATTACTCTGGAAACACCATATATTTT
>TRBD1|few|TRBV6-5|TRBJ1-6
CASSYSSGQGGSPLHF
TGTGCCAGCAGTTACTCGTCGGGACAGGGCGGATCACCCCTCCACTTT
>-|-|TRBV9|TRBJ1-4
CASSARRGYDEKLFF
TGTGCCAGCAGCGCCCGTAGGGGATACGATGAAAAACTGTTTTTT
>-|once|TRBV19|TRBJ1-3
CASGAFSGNTIYF
TGTGCCAGTGGGGCCTTCTCTGGAAACACCATATATTTT
>-|-|TRBV5-1|TRBJ1-1
CASSLAQGIPGTEAFF
TGCGCCAGCAGCTTGGCCCAGGGTATCCCAGGTACTGAAGCTTTCTTT
>-|-|TRBV15|TRBJ2-5
CATSITGVAETQYF
TGTGCCACCAGCATCACGGGAGTGGCAGAGACCCAGTACTTC